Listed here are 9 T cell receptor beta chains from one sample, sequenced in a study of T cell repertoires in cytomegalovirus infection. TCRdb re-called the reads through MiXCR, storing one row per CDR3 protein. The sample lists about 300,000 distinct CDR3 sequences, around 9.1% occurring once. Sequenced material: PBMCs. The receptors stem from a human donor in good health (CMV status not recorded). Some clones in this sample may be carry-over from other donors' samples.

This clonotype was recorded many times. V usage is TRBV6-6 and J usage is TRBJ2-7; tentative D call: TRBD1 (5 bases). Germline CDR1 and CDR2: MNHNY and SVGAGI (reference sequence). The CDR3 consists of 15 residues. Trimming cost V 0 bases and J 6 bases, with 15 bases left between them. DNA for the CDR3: TGTGCCAGCAGTTACTCTCCGGCCAAAGGGGCCGAGCAGTACTTC. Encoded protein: CASSYSPAKGAEQYF.

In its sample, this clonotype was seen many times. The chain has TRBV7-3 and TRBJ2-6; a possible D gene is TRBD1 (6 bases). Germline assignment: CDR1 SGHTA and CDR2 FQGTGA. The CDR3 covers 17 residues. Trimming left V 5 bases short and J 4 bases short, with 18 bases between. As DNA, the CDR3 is TGTGCCAGCAGCATCCTCCCCCCAGGGGTGGGGGCCAACGTCCTGACTTTC. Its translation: CASSILPPGVGANVLTF.

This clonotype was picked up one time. DNA for the CDR3: TGCAGTGCGCAGGCCCGGGACAGGACTCCCTACGAGCAGTACTTC. Amino acids: CSAQARDRTPYEQYF. This chain connects TRBV20-1 to TRBJ2-7; TRBD1 aligns across 8 bases. This CDR3 comprises 15 residues. Germline V gene lookup returns CDR1 DFQATT and CDR2 SNEGSKA (reference sequence). V lost 6 bases, J lost 2 bases, and 12 bases stayed unmatched.

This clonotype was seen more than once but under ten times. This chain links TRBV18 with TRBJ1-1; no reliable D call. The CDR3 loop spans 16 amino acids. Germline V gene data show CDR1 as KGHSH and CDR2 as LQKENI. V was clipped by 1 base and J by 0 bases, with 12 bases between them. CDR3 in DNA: TGTGCCAGCTCACCACGCCAGGATACGATGAACACTGAAGCTTTCTTT. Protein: CASSPRQDTMNTEAFF.

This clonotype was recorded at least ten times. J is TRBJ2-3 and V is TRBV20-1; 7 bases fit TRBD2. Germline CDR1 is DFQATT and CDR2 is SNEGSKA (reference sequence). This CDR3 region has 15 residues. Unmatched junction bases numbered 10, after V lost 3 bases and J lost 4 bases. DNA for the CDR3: TGCAGTGCTAGGAGCGGGGCCTCGCGGGCAGATACGCAGTATTTT. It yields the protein CSARSGASRADTQYF.

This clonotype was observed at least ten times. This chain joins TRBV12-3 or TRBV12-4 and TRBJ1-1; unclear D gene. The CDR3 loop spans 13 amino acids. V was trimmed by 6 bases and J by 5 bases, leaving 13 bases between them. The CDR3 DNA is TGTGCCAGCAGCATTCAAGGCGCGACTGAAGCTTTCTTT. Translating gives CASSIQGATEAFF.

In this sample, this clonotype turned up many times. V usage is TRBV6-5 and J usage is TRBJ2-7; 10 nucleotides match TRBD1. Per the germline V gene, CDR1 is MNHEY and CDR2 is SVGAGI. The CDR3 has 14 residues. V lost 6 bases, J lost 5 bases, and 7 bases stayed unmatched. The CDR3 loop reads CASSRTTGGHEQYF. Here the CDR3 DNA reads TGTGCCAGCAGCCGAACGACAGGGGGCCACGAGCAGTACTTC.

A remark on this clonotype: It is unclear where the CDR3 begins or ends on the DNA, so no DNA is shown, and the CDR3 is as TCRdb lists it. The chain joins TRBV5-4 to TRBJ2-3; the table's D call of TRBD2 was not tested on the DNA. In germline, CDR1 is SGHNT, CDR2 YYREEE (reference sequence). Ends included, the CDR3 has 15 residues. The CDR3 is CASSTSTSGGDTQYF.

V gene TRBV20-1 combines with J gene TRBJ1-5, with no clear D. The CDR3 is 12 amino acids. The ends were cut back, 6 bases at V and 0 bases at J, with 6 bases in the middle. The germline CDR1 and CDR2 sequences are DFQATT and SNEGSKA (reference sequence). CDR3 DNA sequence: TGCAGTGCATCGGATAGCAATCAGCCCCAGCATTTT. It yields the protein CSASDSNQPQHF.